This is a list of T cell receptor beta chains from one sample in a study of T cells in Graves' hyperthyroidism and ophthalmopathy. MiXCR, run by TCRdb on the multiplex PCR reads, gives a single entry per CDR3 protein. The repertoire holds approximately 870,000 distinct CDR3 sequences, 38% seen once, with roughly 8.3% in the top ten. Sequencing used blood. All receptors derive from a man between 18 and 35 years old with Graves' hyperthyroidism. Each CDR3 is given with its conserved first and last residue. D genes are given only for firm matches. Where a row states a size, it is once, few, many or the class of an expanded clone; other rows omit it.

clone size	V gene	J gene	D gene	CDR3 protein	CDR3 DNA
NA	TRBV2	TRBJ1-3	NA	CASSGNGDSGNTIYF	TGTGCCAGCAGTGGAAACGGAGATTCTGGAAACACCATATATTTT
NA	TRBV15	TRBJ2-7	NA	CATSSSPPAGTYEQYF	TGTGCCACCAGCAGTTCCCCCCCGGCAGGGACCTACGAGCAGTACTTC
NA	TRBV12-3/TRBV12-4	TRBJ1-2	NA	CASTKTGKGVYGYTF	TGTGCCAGCACCAAAACAGGGAAGGGGGTATATGGCTACACCTTC
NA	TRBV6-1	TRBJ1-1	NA	CASRRGDSKNTEAFF	TGTGCCAGCAGAAGGGGCGACAGCAAAAACACTGAAGCTTTCTTT
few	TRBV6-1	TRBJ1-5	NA	CASSEYGTSNQPQHF	TGTGCCAGCAGTGAATACGGGACTAGCAATCAGCCCCAGCATTTT
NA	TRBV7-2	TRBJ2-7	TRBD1	CASSPKSAGQGYNEQYF	TGTGCCAGCAGCCCAAAATCCGCGGGACAGGGGTATAACGAGCAGTACTTC
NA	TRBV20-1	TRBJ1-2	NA	CSAGDTAYGYTF	TGCAGTGCCGGGGACACTGCCTATGGCTACACCTTC
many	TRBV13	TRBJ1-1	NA	CASSLESRTTEAFF	TGTGCCAGCAGCTTAGAGTCCCGAACGACTGAAGCTTTCTTT
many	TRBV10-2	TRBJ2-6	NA	CASSEELGSGANVLTF	TGCGCCAGCAGTGAGGAGTTAGGGTCTGGGGCCAACGTCCTGACTTTC
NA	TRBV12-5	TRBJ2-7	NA	CASGLKEGSYEQYF	TGTGCTAGTGGTTTGAAGGAGGGCTCCTACGAGCAGTACTTC
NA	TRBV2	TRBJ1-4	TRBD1	CASSRTGKATNEKLFF	TGTGCCAGCTCCCGGACAGGGAAGGCAACTAATGAAAAACTGTTTTTT
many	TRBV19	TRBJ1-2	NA	CASSSSGGGYTF	TGTGCCAGTAGTTCCTCCGGGGGCGGCTACACCTTC
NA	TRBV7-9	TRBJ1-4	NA	CASVRGVGGYEKLFF	TGTGCCAGCGTGCGGGGGGTGGGAGGCTACGAAAAACTGTTTTTT
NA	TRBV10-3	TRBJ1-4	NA	CAISESRAFSPNEKLFF	TGTGCCATCAGTGAGTCGAGGGCTTTTTCCCCTAATGAAAAACTGTTTTTT
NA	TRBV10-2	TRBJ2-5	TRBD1	CACSLWTGGKTQYF	TGTGCCTGCAGCTTATGGACAGGGGGCAAGACCCAGTACTTC
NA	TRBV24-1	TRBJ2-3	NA	CATSAVGGVADTQYF	TGTGCCACCAGTGCGGTTGGCGGGGTAGCGGATACGCAGTATTTT
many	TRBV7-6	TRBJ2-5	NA	CASSPAGSPGQETQYF	TGTGCCAGCAGCCCCGCCGGGAGCCCAGGCCAAGAGACCCAGTACTTC
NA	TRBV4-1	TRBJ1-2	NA	CASSQENEGDYGYTF	TGCGCCAGCAGCCAAGAGAATGAGGGGGACTATGGCTACACCTTC